The clone carrying this TCR beta chain was detected a few times. The antigen is unknown. This entry comes from a study of T-cell reconstitution after alpha-beta-depleted transplantation in children. Study-wide points: After transplant, high TCRbeta diversity at day 60 in some patients arose from surviving recipient T cells and thymic progenitors. Reported findings indicate that, about two months after transplant, alpha-beta T cells came from several hundred expanded clones, which were derived from non-depleted graft cells. Most T-cell counts and diversity one year after the transplant came from T cells that were newly produced.

Unique molecular identifiers were used in preparing the TCRbeta library. A single record per CDR3 protein comes from TCRdb applying MiXCR to the PCR reads. The sample has hundreds of thousands of distinct CDR3 sequences; about an eighth are singletons. V trimming: 1 base; J trimming: 3 bases; junction bases outside the gene matches: 6. Germline CDR1 is LGHNA and CDR2 is YNFKEQ. The CDR3 consists of 16 residues. Sequenced here: PBMCs, sampled before TCRalphabeta/CD19-depleted stem cell transplant. The source of this sequence is a girl aged 2-10 years with congenital amegakaryocytic thrombocytopenia, due to receive a stem cell transplant. The chain carries TRBV4-2 and TRBJ2-7; TRBD2 matches at 10 bases. The CDR3 nucleotides are TGTGCCAGCAGCCAAGGTGGACTAGCGGCTAGCTACGAGCAGTACTTC. This encodes CASSQGGLAASYEQYF.